This is a list of T cell receptor beta chains from one sample in a study of blood T cell repertoires in COVID-19. Using immunoSEQ multiplex PCR, the repertoire was profiled, and TCRdb retains in-frame clones only, with some absent. The top ten clones hold less than 1.5% of a sample with about 190,000 clones, 70% to 90% of them seen once. The sequenced sample consisted of peripheral blood. These receptors all stem from a man aged 25-40 years with acute or convalescent COVID-19. The CDR3 runs from the conserved cysteine through the conserved F or W. The D gene is left open where the match is weak. For some rows the clone size is stated as once, few or many, or as a class when expanded; others skip it.

cdr3_length: 17
v_call: TRBV7-9
clone_size: -
d_call: -
j_call: TRBJ2-3
cdr3_aa: CASSLAGIREGVDTQYF
cdr3_nt: TGTGCCAGCAGCTTAGCTGGCATTCGCGAGGGAGTGGATACGCAGTATTTT

cdr3_length: 11
v_call: TRBV7-2
clone_size: -
d_call: -
j_call: TRBJ2-5
cdr3_aa: CASSSQETQYF
cdr3_nt: TGTGCCAGCAGCTCACAAGAGACCCAGTACTTC

cdr3_length: 14
v_call: TRBV30
clone_size: -
d_call: TRBD1
j_call: TRBJ2-1
cdr3_aa: CAFSRGTGWNEQFF
cdr3_nt: TGTGCCTTTTCGAGGGGGACAGGGTGGAATGAGCAGTTCTTC

cdr3_length: 15
v_call: TRBV19
clone_size: -
d_call: TRBD1
j_call: TRBJ1-5
cdr3_aa: CASMLDRASNQPQHF
cdr3_nt: TGTGCCAGTATGTTGGACAGGGCAAGCAATCAGCCCCAGCATTTT

cdr3_length: 15
v_call: TRBV14
clone_size: -
d_call: -
j_call: TRBJ1-3
cdr3_aa: CASSQDRGSGNTIYF
cdr3_nt: TGTGCCAGCAGCCAAGACAGGGGCTCTGGAAACACCATATATTTT

cdr3_length: 13
v_call: TRBV5-4
clone_size: -
d_call: -
j_call: TRBJ1-3
cdr3_aa: CASSREAGNTIYF
cdr3_nt: TGTGCCAGCAGCCGGGAGGCTGGAAACACCATATATTTT

cdr3_length: 12
v_call: TRBV18
clone_size: -
d_call: -
j_call: TRBJ1-2
cdr3_aa: CASSPGTGGYTF
cdr3_nt: TGTGCCAGCTCACCGGGGACTGGTGGCTACACCTTC

cdr3_length: 16
v_call: TRBV2
clone_size: -
d_call: TRBD2
j_call: TRBJ2-5
cdr3_aa: CASSGGAGGRQETQYF
cdr3_nt: TGTGCCAGCAGTGGGGGAGCGGGGGGCCGACAAGAGACCCAGTACTTC

cdr3_length: 18
v_call: TRBV11-2
clone_size: -
d_call: TRBD2
j_call: TRBJ2-7
cdr3_aa: CASSFQRSPSGSVYEQYF
cdr3_nt: TGTGCCAGCAGCTTCCAACGTAGCCCTAGCGGGAGTGTCTACGAGCAGTACTTC

cdr3_length: 13
v_call: TRBV7-2
clone_size: few
d_call: -
j_call: TRBJ2-7
cdr3_aa: CASSRQAPYEQYF
cdr3_nt: TGTGCCAGCAGCCGACAGGCCCCCTACGAGCAGTACTTC

cdr3_length: 16
v_call: TRBV5-5
clone_size: -
d_call: -
j_call: TRBJ1-6
cdr3_aa: CASSHPRGEYNSPLHF
cdr3_nt: TGTGCCAGCAGCCATCCTCGGGGGGAATATAATTCACCCCTCCACTTT

cdr3_length: 15
v_call: TRBV6-5
clone_size: -
d_call: TRBD1
j_call: TRBJ1-2
cdr3_aa: CASSPGTGGAYGYTF
cdr3_nt: TGTGCCAGCAGTCCAGGGACAGGGGGCGCTTATGGCTACACCTTC

cdr3_length: 13
v_call: TRBV5-1
clone_size: -
d_call: -
j_call: TRBJ2-2
cdr3_aa: CASSPPAAGELFF
cdr3_nt: TGCGCCAGCAGCCCCCCGGCGGCCGGGGAGCTGTTTTTT

cdr3_length: 14
v_call: TRBV18
clone_size: -
d_call: -
j_call: TRBJ2-7
cdr3_aa: CASSPPGTSYEQYF
cdr3_nt: TGTGCCAGCTCACCACCGGGCACCTCCTACGAGCAGTACTTC

cdr3_length: 14
v_call: TRBV7-8
clone_size: -
d_call: -
j_call: TRBJ2-2
cdr3_aa: CASSFGGPSGELFF
cdr3_nt: TGTGCCAGCAGCTTCGGAGGACCCTCCGGGGAGCTGTTTTTT

cdr3_length: 14
v_call: TRBV27
clone_size: -
d_call: -
j_call: TRBJ1-5
cdr3_aa: CATKGGSGNQPQHF
cdr3_nt: TGTGCCACCAAGGGGGGGTCCGGCAATCAGCCCCAGCATTTT

cdr3_length: 12
v_call: TRBV2
clone_size: few
d_call: -
j_call: TRBJ2-7
cdr3_aa: CASSKDSYEQYF
cdr3_nt: TGTGCCAGCAGTAAAGACAGCTACGAGCAGTACTTC

cdr3_length: 12
v_call: TRBV28
clone_size: -
d_call: -
j_call: TRBJ1-2
cdr3_aa: CASRPGNYGYTF
cdr3_nt: TGTGCCAGCAGGCCGGGGAACTATGGCTACACCTTC

cdr3_length: 14
v_call: TRBV9
clone_size: -
d_call: -
j_call: TRBJ1-2
cdr3_aa: CASSAAPGIGGYTF
cdr3_nt: TGTGCCAGCAGCGCAGCTCCGGGGATCGGTGGCTACACCTTC

cdr3_length: 14
v_call: TRBV7-3
clone_size: -
d_call: -
j_call: TRBJ1-3
cdr3_aa: CASSPGPGGNTIYF
cdr3_nt: TGTGCCAGCAGCCCCGGGCCAGGGGGAAACACCATATATTTT

cdr3_length: 14
v_call: TRBV3-1/TRBV3-2
clone_size: -
d_call: TRBD2
j_call: TRBJ2-7
cdr3_aa: CASSQSGPGGEQYF
cdr3_nt: TGTGCCAGCAGCCAGAGCGGGCCGGGGGGGGAGCAGTACTTC

cdr3_length: 12
v_call: TRBV7-8
clone_size: -
d_call: -
j_call: TRBJ1-1
cdr3_aa: CASSLVEGEAFF
cdr3_nt: TGTGCCAGCAGCTTAGTGGAGGGAGAAGCTTTCTTT

cdr3_length: 14
v_call: TRBV9
clone_size: -
d_call: TRBD2
j_call: TRBJ2-7
cdr3_aa: CASSVAGGPFEQYF
cdr3_nt: TGTGCCAGCAGCGTAGCGGGAGGGCCTTTCGAGCAGTACTTC

cdr3_length: 16
v_call: TRBV7-9
clone_size: -
d_call: -
j_call: TRBJ1-4
cdr3_aa: CASSPTSGGDDEKLFF
cdr3_nt: TGTGCCAGCAGCCCCACAAGTGGGGGGGACGATGAAAAACTGTTTTTT

cdr3_length: 15
v_call: TRBV5-5
clone_size: once
d_call: TRBD1
j_call: TRBJ1-1
cdr3_aa: CASSSDPGGRAEAFF
cdr3_nt: TGTGCCAGCAGCTCGGATCCAGGGGGCAGAGCTGAAGCTTTCTTT

cdr3_length: 14
v_call: TRBV30
clone_size: -
d_call: -
j_call: TRBJ1-5
cdr3_aa: CAWRGQGWNQPQHF
cdr3_nt: TGTGCCTGGAGGGGCCAGGGGTGGAATCAGCCCCAGCATTTT

cdr3_length: 12
v_call: TRBV12-3/TRBV12-4
clone_size: -
d_call: -
j_call: TRBJ1-6
cdr3_aa: CASVRPGSPLHF
cdr3_nt: TGTGCCAGTGTCCGGCCGGGTTCACCCCTCCACTTT

cdr3_length: 14
v_call: TRBV24-1
clone_size: -
d_call: -
j_call: TRBJ2-2
cdr3_aa: CATSGPHRDGELFF
cdr3_nt: TGTGCCACCAGTGGACCTCATCGGGACGGGGAGCTGTTTTTT

cdr3_length: 13
v_call: TRBV10-1
clone_size: once
d_call: -
j_call: TRBJ1-1
cdr3_aa: CASSENRATEAFF
cdr3_nt: TGCGCCAGCAGTGAGAACAGGGCCACTGAAGCTTTCTTT

cdr3_length: 18
v_call: TRBV5-8
clone_size: -
d_call: TRBD1
j_call: TRBJ1-4
cdr3_aa: CASGRYTGGPATNEKLFF
cdr3_nt: TGTGCCAGCGGACGGTACACAGGGGGCCCAGCAACTAATGAAAAACTGTTTTTT

cdr3_length: 13
v_call: TRBV12-3/TRBV12-4
clone_size: -
d_call: -
j_call: TRBJ1-3
cdr3_aa: CASRLQGGNTIYF
cdr3_nt: TGTGCCAGCAGGCTACAGGGTGGAAACACCATATATTTT

cdr3_length: 12
v_call: TRBV30
clone_size: once
d_call: -
j_call: TRBJ1-1
cdr3_aa: CARTGPNTEAFF
cdr3_nt: TGTGCCAGAACAGGGCCTAACACTGAAGCTTTCTTT

cdr3_length: 15
v_call: TRBV5-1
clone_size: -
d_call: TRBD1
j_call: TRBJ2-1
cdr3_aa: CASLDRDRGVNEQFF
cdr3_nt: TGCGCCAGCCTGGACCGGGACAGGGGAGTCAATGAGCAGTTCTTC

cdr3_length: 14
v_call: TRBV7-8
clone_size: once
d_call: TRBD1
j_call: TRBJ2-2
cdr3_aa: CASSVDRESGELFF
cdr3_nt: TGTGCCAGCAGCGTCGACAGGGAGTCCGGGGAGCTGTTTTTT

cdr3_length: 14
v_call: TRBV13
clone_size: -
d_call: -
j_call: TRBJ2-2
cdr3_aa: CASSLMGGRGELFF
cdr3_nt: TGTGCCAGCAGCTTAATGGGGGGACGCGGGGAGCTGTTTTTT

cdr3_length: 13
v_call: TRBV5-8
clone_size: -
d_call: -
j_call: TRBJ2-7
cdr3_aa: CASSSDSSYEQYF
cdr3_nt: TGTGCCAGCAGCTCGGACAGTTCCTACGAGCAGTACTTC

cdr3_length: 15
v_call: TRBV10-3
clone_size: -
d_call: -
j_call: TRBJ2-7
cdr3_aa: CAISGLRGRGYEQYF
cdr3_nt: TGTGCCATCAGTGGGCTAAGAGGAAGGGGCTACGAGCAGTACTTC

cdr3_length: 16
v_call: TRBV9
clone_size: -
d_call: TRBD1
j_call: TRBJ2-2
cdr3_aa: CASSVEGQGYTGELFF
cdr3_nt: TGTGCCAGCAGCGTAGAAGGACAGGGCTACACCGGGGAGCTGTTTTTT

cdr3_length: 13
v_call: TRBV14
clone_size: once
d_call: -
j_call: TRBJ2-2
cdr3_aa: CASSHLDRPELFF
cdr3_nt: TGTGCCAGCAGCCACCTCGACAGGCCCGAGCTGTTTTTT

cdr3_length: 13
v_call: TRBV7-3
clone_size: -
d_call: TRBD2
j_call: TRBJ2-1
cdr3_aa: CASSLSSGVEQFF
cdr3_nt: TGTGCCAGCAGCTTAAGTAGCGGGGTTGAGCAGTTCTTC

cdr3_length: 15
v_call: TRBV10-2
clone_size: -
d_call: -
j_call: TRBJ1-5
cdr3_aa: CASSEGGAGNQPQHF
cdr3_nt: TGCGCCAGCAGTGAGGGTGGGGCGGGCAATCAGCCCCAGCATTTT

cdr3_length: 17
v_call: TRBV3-1/TRBV3-2
clone_size: -
d_call: -
j_call: TRBJ1-4
cdr3_aa: CASSQDRRLATNEKLFF
cdr3_nt: TGTGCCAGCAGCCAAGATCGCAGGCTGGCAACTAATGAAAAACTGTTTTTT

cdr3_length: 19
v_call: TRBV18
clone_size: -
d_call: TRBD1
j_call: TRBJ1-1
cdr3_aa: CASSPLPGQGQPLNTEAFF
cdr3_nt: TGTGCCAGCTCACCTCTACCGGGACAGGGCCAGCCACTGAACACTGAAGCTTTCTTT